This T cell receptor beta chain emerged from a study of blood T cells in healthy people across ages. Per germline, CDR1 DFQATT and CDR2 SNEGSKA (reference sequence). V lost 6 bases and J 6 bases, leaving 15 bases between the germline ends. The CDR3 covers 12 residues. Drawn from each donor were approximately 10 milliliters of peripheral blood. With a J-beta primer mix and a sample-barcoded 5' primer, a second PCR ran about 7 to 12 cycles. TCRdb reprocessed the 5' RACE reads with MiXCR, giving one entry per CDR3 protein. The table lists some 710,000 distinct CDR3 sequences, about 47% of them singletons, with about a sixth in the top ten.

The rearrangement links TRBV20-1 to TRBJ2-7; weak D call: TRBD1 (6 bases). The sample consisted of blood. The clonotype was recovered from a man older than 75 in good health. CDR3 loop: CSAYLTGREQYF. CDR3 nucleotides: TGCAGTGCCTATCTTACAGGGCGCGAGCAGTACTTC.